Below, one T cell receptor (beta chain) is given with its context. How the authors handled the data: Reference gene primer amplification yielded estimated nucleated cell counts. Measured with immunoSEQ multiplex PCR; TCRdb has only the in-frame clones, and not every one. Clone size and V and J calls were adopted from that table, with D and trimming inferred from the DNA. The table shows over 75,000 clones, with 80% occurring only once. This sample is drawn from a study of blood T cell repertoires in COVID-19. Overall study context: Sites across the United States, Italy and Spain contributed samples from acute and convalescent COVID-19. Nucleic acid was either cDNA or gDNA, and it came from T cells, B-cell-depleted T cells, or PBMCs.

The germline V gene has CDR1 SGHDT and CDR2 YYEEEE. The length of the CDR3 is 16 residues. The junction had 6 bases not matched to a gene; V was cut back by 0 bases and J by 1 base. This receptor was identified in a woman between 70 and 85 years old with acute or convalescent COVID-19. Sequencing was performed on peripheral blood. The chain links TRBV5-6 to TRBJ1-1; 7 bases line up with TRBD1. CDR3 nucleotide sequence: TGTGCCAGCAGCTTGGGCGCGGGACAGACGAACACTGAAGCTTTCTTT. It is translated as CASSLGAGQTNTEAFF.